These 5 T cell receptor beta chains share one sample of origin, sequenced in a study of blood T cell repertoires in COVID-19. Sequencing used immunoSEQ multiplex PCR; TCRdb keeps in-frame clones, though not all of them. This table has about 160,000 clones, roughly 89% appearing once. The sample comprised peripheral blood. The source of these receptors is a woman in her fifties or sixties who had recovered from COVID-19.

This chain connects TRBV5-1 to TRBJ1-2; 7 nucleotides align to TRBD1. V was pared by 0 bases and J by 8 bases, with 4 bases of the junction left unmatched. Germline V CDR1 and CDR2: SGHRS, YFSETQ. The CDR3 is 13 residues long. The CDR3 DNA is TGCGCCAGCAGCTTGGGACAGGGATGGGGCTACACCTTC. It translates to CASSLGQGWGYTF.

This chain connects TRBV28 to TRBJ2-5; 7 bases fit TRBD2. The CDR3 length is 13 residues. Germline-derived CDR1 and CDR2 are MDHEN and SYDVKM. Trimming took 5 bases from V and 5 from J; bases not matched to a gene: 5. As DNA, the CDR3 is TGTGCCAGCAGTGGGGGGGGGTCGGAGACCCAGTACTTC. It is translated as CASSGGGSETQYF.

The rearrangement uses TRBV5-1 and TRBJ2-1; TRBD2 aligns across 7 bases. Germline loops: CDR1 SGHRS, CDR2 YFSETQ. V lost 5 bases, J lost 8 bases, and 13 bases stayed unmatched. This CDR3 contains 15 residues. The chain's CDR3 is CASSNGAGSGDEQFF. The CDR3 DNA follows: TGCGCCAGCAGTAATGGAGCGGGGTCGGGCGATGAGCAGTTCTTC. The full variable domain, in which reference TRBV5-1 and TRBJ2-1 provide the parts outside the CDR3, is KAGVTQTPRYLIKTRGQQVTLSCSPISGHRSVSWYQQTPGQGLQFLFEYFSETQRNKGNFPGRFSGRQFSNSRSEMNVSTLELGDSALYLCASSNGAGSGDEQFFGPGTRLTVL.

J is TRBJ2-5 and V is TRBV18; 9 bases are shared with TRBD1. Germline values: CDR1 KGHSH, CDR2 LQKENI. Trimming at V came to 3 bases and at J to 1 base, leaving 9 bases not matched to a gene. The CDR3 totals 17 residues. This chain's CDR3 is CASSPMTGGILQETQYF. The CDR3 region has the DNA TGTGCCAGCTCACCCATGACAGGGGGGATCCTCCAAGAGACCCAGTACTTC. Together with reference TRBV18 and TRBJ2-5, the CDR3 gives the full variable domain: NAGVMQNPRHLVRRRGQEARLRCSPMKGHSHVYWYRQLPEEGLKFMVYLQKENIIDESGMPKERFSAEFPKEGPSILRIQQVVRGDSAAYFCASSPMTGGILQETQYFGPGTRLLVL.

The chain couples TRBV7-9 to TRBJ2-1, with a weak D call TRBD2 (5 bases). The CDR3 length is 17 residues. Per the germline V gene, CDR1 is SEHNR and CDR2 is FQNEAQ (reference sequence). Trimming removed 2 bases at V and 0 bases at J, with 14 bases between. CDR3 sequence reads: CASSLSFGESSYNEQFF. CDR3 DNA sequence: TGTGCCAGCAGCTTATCATTCGGGGAAAGCTCCTACAATGAGCAGTTCTTC. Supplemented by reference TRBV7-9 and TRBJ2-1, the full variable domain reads DTGVSQNPRHKITKRGQNVTFRCDPISEHNRLYWYRQTLGQGPEFLTYFQNEAQLEKSRLLSDRFSAERPKGSFSTLEIQRTEQGDSAMYLCASSLSFGESSYNEQFFGPGTRLTVL.